This T cell receptor beta chain was observed in a study of T cell responses to AZD1222 COVID-19 vaccine. Here immunoSEQ multiplex PCR was the method, and the copy in TCRdb shows in-frame clones only, minus some. This sample has tens of thousands of clones, with 75% to 95% found just once. The V end was cut by 5 bases, the J end by 0 bases, with 11 bases between. Germline V CDR1 and CDR2: SGHRS, YFSETQ. The CDR3 is 14 amino acids. The TCR originated in an adult who received the AZD1222 COVID-19 vaccine. This sequence joins TRBV5-1 and TRBJ1-1; unclear D gene. The source was peripheral blood, collected 28 days after the second AZD1222 dose. DNA for the CDR3: TGCGCCAGCAGAACCGGAACCATGAACACTGAAGCTTTCTTT. This translates into CASRTGTMNTEAFF. The entire variable domain, with the rest obtained from reference TRBV5-1 and TRBJ1-1, is as follows: KAGVTQTPRYLIKTRGQQVTLSCSPISGHRSVSWYQQTPGQGLQFLFEYFSETQRNKGNFPGRFSGRQFSNSRSEMNVSTLELGDSALYLCASRTGTMNTEAFFGQGTRLTVV.